This T cell receptor (beta chain) came from a study of cytomegalovirus exposure and HLA in healthy donors. As for the study in general: Earlier results showed approximately 120 million unique TCR beta sequences derived from approximately 170 million T cells.

A note on this clone: Its antigen is unidentified.

General study findings and limits: Later on, an analysis showed TCR association rates differing by HLA locus, with DRB1 the most and HLA-C the fewest. Later findings reportedly placed an Asian-associated ancestry cluster below the approximately 670-donor mean for N-insertions. Earlier analysis yielded a pattern in which most TCR beta V segments were productive about 90% or about 30% of the time.

Amplification used 60 Vbeta primers and 13 Jbeta primers. TCRdb keeps only in-frame clones here, not all; method: immunoSEQ multiplex PCR. The sample yields approximately 170,000 clones, 75% to 85% seen once. This CDR3 is 14 amino acids long. CDR1 and CDR2 from the germline V gene are MNHEY and SMNVEV (reference sequence). V trimming: 4 bases; J trimming: 2 bases; junction bases outside the gene matches: 4. The sequenced material came from PBMCs. This sequence joins TRBV27 and TRBJ2-5; the match to TRBD1 covers 7 bases. The TCR originated in a female donor in good health and CMV-seronegative. Here the CDR3 DNA reads TGTGCCAGCAGTTCCCGACAGGGTCAAGAGACCCAGTACTTC. Translation: CASSSRQGQETQYF.